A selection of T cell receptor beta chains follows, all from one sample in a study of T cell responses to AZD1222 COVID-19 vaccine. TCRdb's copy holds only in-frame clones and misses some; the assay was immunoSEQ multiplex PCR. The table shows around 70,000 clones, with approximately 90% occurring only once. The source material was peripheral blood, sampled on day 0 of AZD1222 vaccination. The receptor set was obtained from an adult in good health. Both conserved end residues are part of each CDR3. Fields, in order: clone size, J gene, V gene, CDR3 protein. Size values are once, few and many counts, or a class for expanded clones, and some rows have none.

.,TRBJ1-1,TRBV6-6,CASSYRDNTEAFF
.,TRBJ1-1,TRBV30,CAWSAETTQGAEAFF
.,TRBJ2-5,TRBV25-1,CASSERKVEETQYF
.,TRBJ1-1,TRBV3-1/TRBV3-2,CASSLRGATEAFF
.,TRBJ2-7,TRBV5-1,CASSPQGPGTGAYF
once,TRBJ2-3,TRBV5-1,CASSFAPYGEVKRMSTDTQYF
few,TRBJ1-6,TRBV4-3,CASSQDTGGNSPLHF
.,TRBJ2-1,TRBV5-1,CASSLAAGQGGNEQFF
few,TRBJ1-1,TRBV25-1,CASSGSGTNKWNTEAFF
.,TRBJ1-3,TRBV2,CASRPFVSGNTIYF
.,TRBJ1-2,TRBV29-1,CSVLQGNGYTF
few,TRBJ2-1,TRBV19,CASTDRTYNEQFF
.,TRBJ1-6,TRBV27,CASSREPNSPLHF
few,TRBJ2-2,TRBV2,CASSSPGTRGNTGELFF
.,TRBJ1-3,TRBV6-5,CASSLTLSSGNTIYF
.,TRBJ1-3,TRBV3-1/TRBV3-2,CASSQVGGASGNTIYF
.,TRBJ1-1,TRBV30,CAWRERQGTEAFF
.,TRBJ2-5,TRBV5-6,CASSSLRDRDQETQYF
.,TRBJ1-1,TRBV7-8,CASSSTLRDRGEGAEAFF
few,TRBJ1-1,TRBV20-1,CSASKGGHLNTEAFF
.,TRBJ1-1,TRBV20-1,CSAPGNTEAFF
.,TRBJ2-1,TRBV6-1,CASSEVYRDNEQFF
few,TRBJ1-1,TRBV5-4,CASRIPGQLNTEAFF
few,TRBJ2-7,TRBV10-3,CAISPTGDRGRREQYF
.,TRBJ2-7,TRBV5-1,CASSSVGGLWYEQYF
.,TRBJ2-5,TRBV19,CASSTRRGGAGETQYF
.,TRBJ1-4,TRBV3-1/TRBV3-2,CASSQTGTGNEKLFF
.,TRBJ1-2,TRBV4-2,CASSQEAQSIYGYTF
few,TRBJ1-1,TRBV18,CASSPPVSGQGEAFF
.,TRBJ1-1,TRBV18,CASSPLEGGWTEAFF
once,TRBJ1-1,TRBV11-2,CASSPDRTMNTEAFF
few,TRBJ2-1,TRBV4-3,CASSQAWDSSYNEQFF
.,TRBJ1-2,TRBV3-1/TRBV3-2,CASSQDEDGYTF
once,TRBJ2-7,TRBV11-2,CASSLNRGPYEQYF
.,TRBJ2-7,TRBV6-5,CASSRTSGSPYEQYF
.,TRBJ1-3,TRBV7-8,CASSLALYSQGNTIYF
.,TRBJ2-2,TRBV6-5,CASSYGTRGTGELFF
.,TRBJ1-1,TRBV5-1,CASSLEAGRGTEAFF
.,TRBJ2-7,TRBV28,CASRRSAGDYEQYF
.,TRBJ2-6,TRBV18,CASSTGALSGANVLTF
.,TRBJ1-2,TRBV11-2,CASSLVSGQGNYGYTF
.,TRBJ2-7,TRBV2,CASSTGFYEQYF
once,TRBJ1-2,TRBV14,CASSLLPYGYTF
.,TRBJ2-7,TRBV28,CASTGTAYYEQYF
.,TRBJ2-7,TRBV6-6,CASSPGQGLYF
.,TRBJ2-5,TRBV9,CASSPTGGLETQYF
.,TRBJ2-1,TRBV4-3,CASSQVRGGEEAEQFF
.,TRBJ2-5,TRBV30,CAWRGTGRTQYF
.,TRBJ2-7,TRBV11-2,CASSLDLGATREQYF
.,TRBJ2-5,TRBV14,CASSRKPGEETQYF
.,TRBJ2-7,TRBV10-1,CASSVGGSSEQYF
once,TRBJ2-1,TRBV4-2,CASSQEARTNEQFF
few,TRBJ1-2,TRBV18,CASSPWDRAEMSGYTF
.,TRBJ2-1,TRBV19,CASSIRYYNEQFF
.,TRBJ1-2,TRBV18,CASSPRDAYYGYTF
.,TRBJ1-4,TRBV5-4,CASSLQQTGEKLFF
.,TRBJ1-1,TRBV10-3,CATTGLNTEAFF
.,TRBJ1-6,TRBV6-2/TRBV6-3,CASSWRTGMDSPLHF
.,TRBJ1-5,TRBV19,CASRRTAGNNQPQHF
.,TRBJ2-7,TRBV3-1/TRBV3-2,CASSQERFSYEQYF